This T cell receptor (beta chain) came from a study of control samples from healthy donors and cancer patients (dated by TCRdb to about 2020). With respect to this clone: Its antigen is still unknown. No much larger clonotype is one base removed from it; base qualities were not supplied.

Library creation used the immunoSEQ multiplex PCR assay. In its TCRdb copy, this immuneACCESS table keeps in-frame sequences only and misses some clones. Where compared with another copy, unresolved V genes explain less than half of these, and the others have no known cause. This sample holds 100,000 to 150,000 clones; roughly 91% were observed only once. Of the sample, 1.7% is held by the ten largest clones. The germline V gene supplies CDR1 ENHRY and CDR2 SYGVKD. V is cut back by 4 bases and J by 4 bases, with 5 bases in the junction unmatched. The CDR3 contains 14 residues, cysteine and phenylalanine counted. Left in the record is the CDR3 DNA by itself, 42 bases read in frame from the first base.

This clonotype originated in a man aged 45 to 65 with head and neck cancer. The source material was PBMCs. The chain joins TRBV10-3 to TRBJ2-7; 9 bases in the junction line up with TRBD1. The nucleotide sequence reads as follows: TGTGCCATCAGTGCGACAGGGGGACTTTACGAGCAGTACTTC. Its translation is CAISATGGLYEQYF.